This paragraph covers one T cell receptor beta chain sequence. The germline V gene encodes CDR1 MDHEN and CDR2 SYDVKM. Trimming left V 5 bases short and J 1 base short, with 6 bases between. The CDR3 contains 12 residues. The data stem from a study of blood T cell repertoires in COVID-19. About the research overall: The study drew acute and convalescent COVID-19 samples from the United States, Italy and Spain. Sources were T cells, B-cell-depleted T cells, or PBMCs; the material itself was cDNA or gDNA.

Per the authors' pipeline: The authors estimated nucleated cell counts from reference gene primer amplification. Clones were sequenced by immunoSEQ multiplex PCR, and TCRdb holds only the in-frame ones, with some missing. V, J and clone size are taken as reported in that table, and D and trimming were inferred from the DNA itself. The sample shows about 50,000 clones, approximately 89% of them seen only once. The TCR sequence derives from a human donor with active COVID-19. The donor label of this sample is uncertain. The sequenced sample was peripheral blood. This rearrangement joins TRBV28 to TRBJ2-7; no clear D gene. This CDR3 reads CASSPQSYEQYF. The CDR3 DNA follows: TGTGCCAGCAGTCCCCAGTCCTACGAGCAGTACTTC.